The 18 T cell receptor beta chains below come from one sample, sequenced in a study of blood T cells in healthy people across ages. The authors ran a second PCR of about 6 to 11 cycles using a sample-barcoded 5' primer and a J-beta primer mix. Each CDR3 protein is one row after TCRdb ran MiXCR on the 5' RACE reads. Of roughly 1.9 million distinct CDR3 sequences listed, about two fifths are singletons. The sequenced sample consisted of blood. These receptors originate from a human donor in good health.

The CDR3 coding sequence is TGCGCCAGCAGCTTGGGGGGCCCCGGGACACCGCAAGAGACCCAGTACTTC. Translated, it gives CASSLGGPGTPQETQYF. J is TRBJ2-5 and V is TRBV5-1; D is perhaps TRBD1 (6 bases). V was shortened by 0 bases and J by 2 bases, with 17 bases between the two germline ends. This CDR3 contains 17 residues. CDR1 SGHRS and CDR2 YFSETQ come from the germline V gene.

This clonotype was seen at least ten times. The V call is TRBV20-1, the J call TRBJ2-1; 8 bases line up with TRBD1. This CDR3 region has 12 residues. The germline V gene encodes CDR1 DFQATT and CDR2 SNEGSKA (reference sequence). After removal of 7 bases from V and 8 bases from J, the junction contained 7 bases not matched to a gene. DNA for the CDR3: TGCAGTGTCCATCCGACAGGGGATGAGCAGTTCTTC. Protein sequence: CSVHPTGDEQFF.

This clonotype was counted a few times. The chain employs TRBV20-1 and TRBJ2-1, with TRBD1 identical over 7 bases. CDR3 length: 16 amino acids. Germline CDR1 reads DFQATT; CDR2 reads SNEGSKA (reference sequence). Losses at the gene ends were 5 bases for V and 0 bases for J; bases not matched to a gene: 10. The chain's CDR3 is CSASGQYPSSYNEQFF. The CDR3 region has the DNA TGCAGTGCTTCGGGACAGTACCCTAGCTCCTACAATGAGCAGTTCTTC.

This clonotype was picked up many times. The genes are TRBV20-1 and TRBJ2-7; D is unclear. The CDR3 loop spans 12 amino acids. The V gene lost 2 bases and the J gene lost 3 bases, with 8 bases spanning the gap. Germline-derived CDR1 and CDR2 are DFQATT and SNEGSKA (reference sequence). The CDR3 loop is CSARRSVYEQYF. The CDR3 nucleotides read TGCAGTGCTAGACGGTCGGTCTACGAGCAGTACTTC.

This clonotype was seen at least ten times. The rearrangement links TRBV7-2 to TRBJ2-6; D not certain. Germline lookup yields CDR1 SGHTA and CDR2 FQGNSA. V gave up 6 bases and J gave up 2 bases, with 11 bases separating them. This CDR3 comprises 15 residues. CDR3 amino acids: CASSLTFAGANVLTF. CDR3 DNA: TGTGCCAGCAGTCTAACCTTTGCTGGGGCCAACGTCCTGACTTTC.

The V call is TRBV15, the J call TRBJ2-3, with D unclear. The CDR3 totals 15 residues. Trimming pared 3 bases from V and 2 bases from J, leaving 12 bases between. Germline lookup yields CDR1 LNHNV and CDR2 YYDKDF (reference sequence). The CDR3 region has the DNA TGTGCCACCAGCAGGGGAACGTCGTCCACAGATACGCAGTATTTT. It codes for CATSRGTSSTDTQYF.

The chain recombines TRBV7-2 with TRBJ2-5; 11 bases are shared with TRBD2. Losses at the gene ends were 5 bases for V and 5 bases for J; bases not matched to a gene: 16. This CDR3 comprises 18 residues. In germline, CDR1 is SGHTA, CDR2 FQGNSA. CDR3 in amino acids: CASSQRVLAGGRGETQYF. CDR3 DNA sequence: TGTGCCAGCAGCCAGAGGGTCCTAGCGGGGGGCCGAGGGGAGACCCAGTACTTC.

V is TRBV3-1 and J is TRBJ1-2, with D possibly TRBD1 on 5 matching bases. The germline V gene has CDR1 LGHDT and CDR2 YNNKEL (reference sequence). This CDR3 is built from 15 residues. Trimming took off 2 bases at V and 8 bases at J, with 18 bases between the two ends. The CDR3 protein is CASSQSGAQVRGYTF. As DNA, the CDR3 is TGTGCCAGCAGCCAATCCGGGGCCCAGGTCCGGGGCTACACCTTC.

A single count supports this clonotype. One end of the junction does not line up with germline, which may come from a read error. The chain links TRBV6-6 to TRBJ2-3; D is perhaps TRBD2 (6 bases). Germline CDR1 reads MNHNY; CDR2 reads SVGAGI (reference sequence). The CDR3 sequence is 15 residues long. Here the CDR3 DNA reads TGTGCCAGCAGTTACGGCGGGGTGGGCACAGATACGCGGTATTTT. The encoded protein is CASSYGGVGTDTRYF.

The chain carries TRBV6-1 and TRBJ1-5; D is uncertain. Trimming stripped 0 bases from V and 5 bases from J, with 5 bases between. The CDR3 is 13 residues long. Germline V gene data show CDR1 as MNHNS and CDR2 as SASEGT. The DNA for the CDR3 is TGTGCCAGCAGTGAAGCTGGCCATCAGCCCCAGCATTTT. It yields the protein CASSEAGHQPQHF.

On this clonotype: Compared with germline, one end of the junction differs, possibly owing to a read error. V usage is TRBV4-1 and J usage is TRBJ1-1; no firm D call. The CDR3 is made up of 14 amino acids. Germline V gene data show CDR1 as MGHRA and CDR2 as YSYEKL. The DNA for the CDR3 is TGCACCAGCAGCCAAGACATCGAGGTTAATCAAGCTTTCTTT. It codes for CTSSQDIEVNQAFF.

This chain links TRBV7-2 with TRBJ2-1, with a tentative D call TRBD1 (5 bases). The CDR3 consists of 16 residues. Deletions cut 0 bases from V and 7 bases from J, with 16 bases between. CDR1 SGHTA and CDR2 FQGNSA come from the germline V gene. The CDR3 DNA is TGTGCCAGCAGCTTAGCGGGGCAGGGTAGTAGGAATGAGCAGTTCTTC. Protein: CASSLAGQGSRNEQFF.

The rearrangement joins TRBV7-2 to TRBJ1-6, with TRBD1 as a possible D gene (6 bases). Trimming stripped 2 bases from V and 7 bases from J, with 12 bases between. This CDR3 contains 15 residues. CDR1 and CDR2 (germline): SGHTA, FQGNSA. The CDR3 here is CASSLMGTRNSPLHF. In DNA, the CDR3 is TGTGCCAGCAGCTTAATGGGGACACGAAATTCACCCCTCCACTTT.

The chain's CDR3 is CATSRDPDRNQPQHF. Here the CDR3 DNA reads TGTGCCACCAGCAGAGATCCTGACAGAAATCAGCCCCAGCATTTT. The gene calls are TRBV15 and TRBJ1-5, with D tentatively TRBD1 (5 bases). Trimming shortened V by 0 bases and J by 4 bases, and 10 bases separated the two germline ends. CDR1 and CDR2 (germline): LNHNV, YYDKDF (reference sequence). The CDR3 runs 15 residues.

V usage is TRBV28 and J usage is TRBJ1-5, with D unclear. This CDR3 has 13 residues. Germline V gene data show CDR1 as MDHEN and CDR2 as SYDVKM. Trimming left V 10 bases short and J 5 bases short, with 15 bases between. CDR3 coding DNA: TGTGCCACCTCTTCCGGTGTTCATCAGCCCCAGCATTTT. It translates to CATSSGVHQPQHF.

This clonotype showed up just a few times. The chain has TRBV7-3 and TRBJ1-1; the D is unclear. CDR3 length: 13 residues. In germline, CDR1 is SGHTA, CDR2 FQGTGA. The V gene lost 4 bases and the J gene lost 3 bases, with 9 bases spanning the gap. Written as DNA, the CDR3 is TGTGCCAGCAGCTCGAGGTACGACACTGAAGCTTTCTTT. The encoded protein is CASSSRYDTEAFF.

This chain connects TRBV29-1 to TRBJ1-2, with D unclear. Germline CDR1 is SQVTM and CDR2 is ANQGSEA. V shed 2 bases and J shed 8 bases, with 9 bases lying between them. The CDR3 has 11 residues. CDR3 protein: CSVEQADGYTF. The DNA of the CDR3 is TGCAGCGTTGAACAAGCCGACGGCTACACCTTC.

This clonotype was counted once. This chain connects TRBV14 to TRBJ2-3, with 11 bases identical to TRBD2. Germline CDR1 reads SGHDN; CDR2 reads FVKESK. CDR3 length equals 16 residues. V dropped 5 bases and J dropped 2; count of bases not matched to a gene: 6. The CDR3 loop reads CASSSGTSGFTDTQYF. In DNA, the CDR3 is TGTGCCAGCAGCTCCGGGACTAGCGGATTCACAGATACGCAGTATTTT. Variable domain in full (rest from reference TRBV14 and TRBJ2-3): EAGVTQFPSHSVIEKGQTVTLRCDPISGHDNLYWYRRVMGKEIKFLLHFVKESKQDESGMPNNRFLAERTGGTYSTLKVQPAELEDSGVYFCASSSGTSGFTDTQYFGPGTRLTVL.